This TCR beta chain was profiled in a study of cytotoxic CD8 clonotypes in ibrutinib-treated CLL. Deep sequencing aimed at 1 in 200,000 to 1 in 1 million T cells' resolution. TCRdb keeps only in-frame clones here, not all; method: immunoSEQ multiplex PCR. This sample has some 65,000 clones, with 45% to 60% found just once. This clone has a handful of counts. After removal of 5 bases from V and 3 bases from J, the junction contained 12 bases not matched to a gene. The CDR3 runs 16 residues. Germline lookup yields CDR1 SGHRS and CDR2 YFSETQ. The chain uses TRBV5-1 and TRBJ2-7; 9 positions agree with TRBD1. The clonotype comes from a human donor with chronic lymphocytic leukemia. The sample in question was PBMCs, obtained after 12 months of ibrutinib treatment. The CDR3 bases are TGCGCCAGCAGTCGTGGCATTCGGGACAGGGACTACGAGCAGTACTTC. Its protein is CASSRGIRDRDYEQYF.